These T cell receptor beta chains were read from a single sample in a study of T cell responses to AZD1222 COVID-19 vaccine. TCRdb's copy holds only in-frame clones and misses some; the assay was immunoSEQ multiplex PCR. The sample carries about 97,000 clones, roughly 91% recorded once. The sequences come from peripheral blood, collected on day 0 of AZD1222 vaccination. The receptors were gathered from an adult in good health. The CDR3 runs from the conserved cysteine through the conserved F or W. A D gene is named only where the DNA matches it firmly. For some rows the clone size is stated as once, few or many, or as a class when expanded; others skip it.

TRBD1	NA	TRBV19	TRBJ1-1	TGTGCCAGTAGTAGGGGACAGGGGATAAGGAGGACTGAAGCTTTCTTT	CASSRGQGIRRTEAFF
NA	NA	TRBV25-1	TRBJ2-1	TGTGCCAGCAGTGGGCTGGATTTCAGCTCCTACAATGAGCAGTTCTTC	CASSGLDFSSYNEQFF
NA	few	TRBV2	TRBJ2-3	TGTGCCAGCCGGACCCAACCAGATGGGACGCAGTATTTT	CASRTQPDGTQYF
NA	NA	TRBV7-3	TRBJ2-3	TGTGCCAGCAGCTCTGGGGGACCTAACACAGATACGCAGTATTTT	CASSSGGPNTDTQYF
NA	NA	TRBV14	TRBJ2-2	TGTGCCAGCAGCCAAGATCTGTGGGGCAGGGAGCTGTTTTTT	CASSQDLWGRELFF
NA	NA	TRBV6-2/TRBV6-3	TRBJ1-5	TGTGCCAGCAGCCCCGGGACTAGCCAGCATTTT	CASSPGTSQHF
NA	NA	TRBV7-9	TRBJ2-2	TGTGCCAGCAGCATCGCGGGGGCGAGCACCGGGGAGCTGTTTTTT	CASSIAGASTGELFF
NA	NA	TRBV21-1	TRBJ1-1	TGTGCCAGCAGCGTCTCACAGGGGAAGAACACTGAAGCTTTCTTT	CASSVSQGKNTEAFF
TRBD2	NA	TRBV5-1	TRBJ2-1	TGCGCCAGCAGCTTGGGGTCTAGCGGGAACTACAATGAGCAGTTCTTC	CASSLGSSGNYNEQFF
NA	once	TRBV28	TRBJ1-2	TGTGCCAGCAGGCGTGCCCGGGGATCGACCCCCTATGGCTACACCTTC	CASRRARGSTPYGYTF
TRBD1	once	TRBV27	TRBJ2-4	TGTGCCAGCAGTCCGGACAGGGGAGCCAAAAACATTCAGTACTTC	CASSPDRGAKNIQYF
TRBD1	NA	TRBV12-3/TRBV12-4	TRBJ2-7	TGTGCCAGCGGAACAGGGGACACCTACGAGCAGTACTTC	CASGTGDTYEQYF
TRBD2	NA	TRBV2	TRBJ2-2	TGTGCCAGCAGTGTGACTAGCGGGAGTCCCGAGCTGTTTTTT	CASSVTSGSPELFF
NA	NA	TRBV11-2	TRBJ2-7	TGTGCCAGCAGCTTCCTTTCCGGCGGGACGAGCTCCTACGAGCAGTACTTC	CASSFLSGGTSSYEQYF
NA	NA	TRBV5-1	TRBJ1-1	TGCGCCAGCAGCCCCTTGGGCCGGGACACTGAAGCTTTCTTT	CASSPLGRDTEAFF
TRBD1	NA	TRBV18	TRBJ1-2	TGTGCCAGCTCACCGTTACGGAACAGGGGGCTGGATGGCTACACCTTC	CASSPLRNRGLDGYTF
NA	NA	TRBV6-2/TRBV6-3	TRBJ1-2	TGTGCCAGCAGTTACGGACGAGGCAATGGCTACACCTTC	CASSYGRGNGYTF
NA	NA	TRBV21-1	TRBJ2-4	TGTGCCAGCAGCAAAGGGGGGACGGACGAGCCGATTCACTCACTAGCCAAAAACATTCAGTACTTC	CASSKGGTDEPIHSLAKNIQYF
NA	NA	TRBV6-2/TRBV6-3	TRBJ1-5	TGTGCCAGCAGTTACGCGGGACATAGCAATCAGCCCCAGCATTTT	CASSYAGHSNQPQHF
NA	NA	TRBV5-1	TRBJ2-7	TGCGCCAGCAGCTTGGGAGGGTTCGTATCCTACGAGCAGTACTTC	CASSLGGFVSYEQYF
TRBD2	NA	TRBV30	TRBJ2-7	TGTGCCTGGACCCCGACAGGGCTAGCGGGAGTCGAGCAGTACTTC	CAWTPTGLAGVEQYF
NA	NA	TRBV5-1	TRBJ1-4	TGCGCCAGCAGCAGAGGGGATAGTAATGAAAAACTGTTTTTT	CASSRGDSNEKLFF
NA	NA	TRBV3-1/TRBV3-2	TRBJ2-7	TGTGCCAGCAGCCAAGGTCGGGGGAAGTACTTC	CASSQGRGKYF
TRBD1	NA	TRBV6-1	TRBJ1-4	TGTGCCAGCAGTGAAGTCCTGAGGACAGGCGCATTCCGACAAAAGGAAAAACTGTTTTTT	CASSEVLRTGAFRQKEKLFF
TRBD1	many	TRBV7-9	TRBJ2-7	TGTGCCAGCAGCTACTTCTCAGGGGGCTCCCCCTACGAGCAGTACTTC	CASSYFSGGSPYEQYF
TRBD2	NA	TRBV6-2/TRBV6-3	TRBJ2-7	TGTGCCAGCAGTTACTCAGGGACTAACCTTTACGAGCAGTACTTC	CASSYSGTNLYEQYF
TRBD1	NA	TRBV6-2/TRBV6-3	TRBJ2-1	TGTGCCAGCAGTTGGCCGGGACAGGGGACAGAAGAGCAGTTCTTC	CASSWPGQGTEEQFF
TRBD1	NA	TRBV6-5	TRBJ1-4	TGTGCCAGCAGATTACAGGGGGCGATTAATGAAAAACTGTTTTTT	CASRLQGAINEKLFF
TRBD2	NA	TRBV11-2	TRBJ2-5	TGTGCCAGCAGCCCCTGGGCGGGAGGGGGAGAGACCCAGTACTTC	CASSPWAGGGETQYF
TRBD1	NA	TRBV2	TRBJ1-2	TGTGCCAGCAGTGTTCAGGGACAGGGGTTGGAAGGCTACACCTTC	CASSVQGQGLEGYTF
TRBD1	NA	TRBV6-1	TRBJ1-2	TGTGCCAGCAGTGAAGCCCCAGGGGGAGGTGGCTACACCTTC	CASSEAPGGGGYTF
TRBD1	many	TRBV2	TRBJ1-5	TGTGCCAGCAGTCCCGGACAGGGCGGCAGGCAGCCCCAGCATTTT	CASSPGQGGRQPQHF
NA	NA	TRBV4-3	TRBJ2-5	TGCGCCAGCAGCCCGTCCCGCAGGGAGACCCAGTACTTC	CASSPSRRETQYF
TRBD1	NA	TRBV6-5	TRBJ2-7	TGTGCCAGCAGTCGAGTGGGGACAGTCGAGGTCTTC	CASSRVGTVEVF
NA	NA	TRBV6-5	TRBJ1-1	TGTGCCAGCAGTTATGACCCTTACACTGAAGCTTTCTTT	CASSYDPYTEAFF
NA	NA	TRBV28	TRBJ1-2	TGTGCCAGCAGTTTCGAAGGTGGCTACACCTTC	CASSFEGGYTF
NA	NA	TRBV19	TRBJ2-2	TGTGCCAGTAGTATCTTAGCGCCCGGGGAGCTGTTTTTT	CASSILAPGELFF
TRBD2	once	TRBV13	TRBJ2-1	TGTGCCAGCAGCTATCGCGGGGGGTCACCAAATGAGCAGTTCTTC	CASSYRGGSPNEQFF